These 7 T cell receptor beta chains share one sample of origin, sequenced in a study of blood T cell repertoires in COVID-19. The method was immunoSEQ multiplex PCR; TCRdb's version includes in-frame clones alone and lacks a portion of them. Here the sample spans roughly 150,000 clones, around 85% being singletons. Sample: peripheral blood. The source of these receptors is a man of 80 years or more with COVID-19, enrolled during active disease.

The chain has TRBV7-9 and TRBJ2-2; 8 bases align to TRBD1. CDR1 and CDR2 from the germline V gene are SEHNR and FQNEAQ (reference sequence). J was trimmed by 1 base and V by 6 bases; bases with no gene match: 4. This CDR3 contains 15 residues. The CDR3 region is CASSPDRVNTGELFF. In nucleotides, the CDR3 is TGTGCCAGCAGTCCGGACAGGGTGAACACCGGGGAGCTGTTTTTT.

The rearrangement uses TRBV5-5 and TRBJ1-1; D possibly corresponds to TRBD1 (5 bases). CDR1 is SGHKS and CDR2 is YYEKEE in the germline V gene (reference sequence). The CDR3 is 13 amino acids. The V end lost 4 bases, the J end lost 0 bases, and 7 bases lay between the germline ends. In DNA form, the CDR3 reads TGTGCCAGCAGCCCGGGGGTGAACACTGAAGCTTTCTTT. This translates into CASSPGVNTEAFF.

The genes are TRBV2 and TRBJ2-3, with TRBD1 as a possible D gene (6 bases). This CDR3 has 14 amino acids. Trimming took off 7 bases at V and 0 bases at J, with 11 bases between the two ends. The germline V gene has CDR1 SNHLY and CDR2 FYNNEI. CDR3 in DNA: TGTGCCAGCAAAGACAGGTTTAGCACAGATACGCAGTATTTT. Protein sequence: CASKDRFSTDTQYF.

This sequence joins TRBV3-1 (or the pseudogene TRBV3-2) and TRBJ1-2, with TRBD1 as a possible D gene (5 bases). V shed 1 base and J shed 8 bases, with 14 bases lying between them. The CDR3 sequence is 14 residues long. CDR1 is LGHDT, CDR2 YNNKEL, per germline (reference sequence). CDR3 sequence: CASSQGGVVRGYTF. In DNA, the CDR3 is TGTGCCAGCAGCCAAGGGGGGGTAGTAAGGGGCTACACCTTC.

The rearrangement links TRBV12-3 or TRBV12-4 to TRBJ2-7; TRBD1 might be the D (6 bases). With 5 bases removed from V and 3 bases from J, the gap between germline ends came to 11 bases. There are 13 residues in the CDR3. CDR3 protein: CASSTQGNYEQYF. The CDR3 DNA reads TGTGCCAGCAGTACCCAGGGGAACTACGAGCAGTACTTC.

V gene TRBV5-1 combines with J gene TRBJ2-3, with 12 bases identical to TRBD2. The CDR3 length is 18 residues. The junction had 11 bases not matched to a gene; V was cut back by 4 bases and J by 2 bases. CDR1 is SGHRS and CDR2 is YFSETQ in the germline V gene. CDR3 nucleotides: TGCGCCAGCAGCCAACCACTAGCGGGGGGACGGAACACAGATACGCAGTATTTT. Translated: CASSQPLAGGRNTDTQYF.

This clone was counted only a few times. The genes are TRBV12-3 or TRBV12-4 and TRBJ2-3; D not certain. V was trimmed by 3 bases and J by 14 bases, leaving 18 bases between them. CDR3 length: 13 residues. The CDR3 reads CASSLSLNGRLYF. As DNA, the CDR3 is TGTGCCAGCAGTTTGTCACTGAATGGGCGTCTGTATTTT.